Listed below are T cell receptor beta chains from one sample, sequenced in a study of early T cells in non-severe SARS-CoV-2 infection. TCRdb passed the 5' RACE reads through MiXCR, listing each CDR3 protein once. The data show some 110,000 distinct CDR3 sequences, with 15% seen just once and less than 25% held by the top ten. Sequencing was carried out using whole blood. The receptors derive from an adult who was a healthcare worker with PCR-confirmed SARS-CoV-2 infection or an uninfected control (not recorded which). CDR3s leave out the opening cysteine and the closing phenylalanine or tryptophan. Fields, in order: V gene, J gene, CDR3 protein.

v_gene: TRBV6-1; j_gene: TRBJ1-2; CDR3aa: ASSTRLTGEYGYT
v_gene: TRBV11-2; j_gene: TRBJ2-1; CDR3aa: ASSIEGFNEQF
v_gene: TRBV30; j_gene: TRBJ2-7; CDR3aa: AWSSGHSFEQY
v_gene: TRBV12-3/TRBV12-4; j_gene: TRBJ2-7; CDR3aa: ASSWGQDYEQY
v_gene: TRBV5-1; j_gene: TRBJ2-1; CDR3aa: ASSLGSADEQF
v_gene: TRBV7-8; j_gene: TRBJ2-5; CDR3aa: ASSFDSRETQY
v_gene: TRBV19; j_gene: TRBJ2-2; CDR3aa: ASTGRARTGELF
v_gene: TRBV30; j_gene: TRBJ2-7; CDR3aa: AWSSGQRYEQY
v_gene: TRBV4-1; j_gene: TRBJ1-5; CDR3aa: DSSQVMGLKQPQH
v_gene: TRBV7-2; j_gene: TRBJ1-1; CDR3aa: ASSLEDNPNTEAF
v_gene: TRBV4-2; j_gene: TRBJ2-1; CDR3aa: ASSQDWTSGNNEQF
v_gene: TRBV10-3; j_gene: TRBJ1-1; CDR3aa: AIRDLTGNTEAF
v_gene: TRBV30; j_gene: TRBJ2-7; CDR3aa: AWSRDTPYEQY
v_gene: TRBV19; j_gene: TRBJ2-5; CDR3aa: ASRRTDQETQY
v_gene: TRBV10-2; j_gene: TRBJ2-7; CDR3aa: ASSGESGSYSYEQY
v_gene: TRBV2; j_gene: TRBJ1-1; CDR3aa: ASSEAGGEAF
v_gene: TRBV5-1; j_gene: TRBJ2-1; CDR3aa: ASSLDLAPYNEQF
v_gene: TRBV12-5; j_gene: TRBJ2-1; CDR3aa: ASGLGTGGLHEQF
v_gene: TRBV13; j_gene: TRBJ2-3; CDR3aa: ASSFNGGGTDTQY
v_gene: TRBV7-6; j_gene: TRBJ2-5; CDR3aa: ASSLAPFQGTQY
v_gene: TRBV7-6; j_gene: TRBJ2-3; CDR3aa: ASSLATDRTDTQY
v_gene: TRBV2; j_gene: TRBJ2-3; CDR3aa: ASSEQGLDTDTQY
v_gene: TRBV7-8; j_gene: TRBJ2-2; CDR3aa: ASSLASEGTGELF
v_gene: TRBV7-9; j_gene: TRBJ1-6; CDR3aa: ASSSPTWTAGFSPLH
v_gene: TRBV3-1; j_gene: TRBJ1-2; CDR3aa: ASRGTGALKGYT
v_gene: TRBV24-1; j_gene: TRBJ1-2; CDR3aa: ATSTGTGRSRYGYT
v_gene: TRBV5-1; j_gene: TRBJ2-7; CDR3aa: ASSFGQGAAYEQY
v_gene: TRBV3-1; j_gene: TRBJ2-5; CDR3aa: ASSPPGSGVQETQY
v_gene: TRBV5-1; j_gene: TRBJ2-1; CDR3aa: ASSLDDARV
v_gene: TRBV7-9; j_gene: TRBJ1-1; CDR3aa: ASSLNTNTEAF
v_gene: TRBV7-9; j_gene: TRBJ1-1; CDR3aa: ASSRTGFGAF
v_gene: TRBV18; j_gene: TRBJ2-4; CDR3aa: ASSPTGAKNIQY
v_gene: TRBV3-1; j_gene: TRBJ1-2; CDR3aa: ASSQRPGEGYT
v_gene: TRBV29-1; j_gene: TRBJ1-2; CDR3aa: SGVTGYGYT
v_gene: TRBV7-2; j_gene: TRBJ2-3; CDR3aa: ASSSLRLAGEEGDTQY
v_gene: TRBV2; j_gene: TRBJ1-1; CDR3aa: ASNGRRRDAEAF
v_gene: TRBV19; j_gene: TRBJ1-5; CDR3aa: ASSILSPLRFNQPQH
v_gene: TRBV3-1; j_gene: TRBJ2-1; CDR3aa: ASSHRTGSPNEQF
v_gene: TRBV20-1; j_gene: TRBJ1-5; CDR3aa: SARLEGGVSNQPQH
v_gene: TRBV15; j_gene: TRBJ2-7; CDR3aa: ATSKDGPYEQY
v_gene: TRBV20-1; j_gene: TRBJ2-5; CDR3aa: SALPGVEQETQY
v_gene: TRBV12-3/TRBV12-4; j_gene: TRBJ1-5; CDR3aa: ASSPHNGNQPQH
v_gene: TRBV12-3/TRBV12-4; j_gene: TRBJ1-5; CDR3aa: ASTWDRNQPQH
v_gene: TRBV3-1; j_gene: TRBJ2-7; CDR3aa: ASSNYPGGYEQY
v_gene: TRBV9; j_gene: TRBJ2-2; CDR3aa: ASSVDRIGTGELF
v_gene: TRBV12-3/TRBV12-4; j_gene: TRBJ1-5; CDR3aa: ASMTGLSNQPQH
v_gene: TRBV29-1; j_gene: TRBJ2-5; CDR3aa: SVNGPGQRQETQY
v_gene: TRBV3-1; j_gene: TRBJ1-1; CDR3aa: ASSQAAGNTEAF
v_gene: TRBV5-1; j_gene: TRBJ2-3; CDR3aa: ASSFSTDTQY
v_gene: TRBV7-9; j_gene: TRBJ2-2; CDR3aa: ASTEGGGAGELF
v_gene: TRBV5-4; j_gene: TRBJ2-1; CDR3aa: ASSLDGTRVTGEQF
v_gene: TRBV4-1; j_gene: TRBJ1-6; CDR3aa: ASSTTYNSPLH
v_gene: TRBV11-3; j_gene: TRBJ1-6; CDR3aa: ASPGGPQGPYNSPLH
v_gene: TRBV19; j_gene: TRBJ2-1; CDR3aa: ATKRGLSYNEQF